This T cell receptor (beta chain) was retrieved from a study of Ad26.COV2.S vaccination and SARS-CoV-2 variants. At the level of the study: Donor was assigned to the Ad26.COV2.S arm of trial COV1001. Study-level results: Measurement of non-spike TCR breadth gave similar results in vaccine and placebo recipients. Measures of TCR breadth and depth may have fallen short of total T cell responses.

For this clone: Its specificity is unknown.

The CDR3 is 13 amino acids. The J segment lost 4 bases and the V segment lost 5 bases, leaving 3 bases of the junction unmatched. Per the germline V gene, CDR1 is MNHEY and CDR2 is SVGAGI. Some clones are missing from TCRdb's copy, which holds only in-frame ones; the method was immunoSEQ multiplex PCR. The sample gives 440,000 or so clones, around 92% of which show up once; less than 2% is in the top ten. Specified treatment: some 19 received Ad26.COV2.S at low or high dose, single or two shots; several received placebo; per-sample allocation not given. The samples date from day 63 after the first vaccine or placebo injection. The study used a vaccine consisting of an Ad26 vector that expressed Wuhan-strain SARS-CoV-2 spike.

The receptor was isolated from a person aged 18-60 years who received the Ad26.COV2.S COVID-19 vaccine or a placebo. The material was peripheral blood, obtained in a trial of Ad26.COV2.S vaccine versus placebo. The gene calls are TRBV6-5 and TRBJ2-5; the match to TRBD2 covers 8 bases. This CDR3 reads CASSSGGGETQYF. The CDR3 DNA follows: TGTGCCAGCAGTAGCGGGGGAGGAGAGACCCAGTACTTC.